These 9 T cell receptor beta chains originate from one sample sequenced in a study of control samples from healthy donors and cancer patients. Method: immunoSEQ multiplex PCR; TCRdb's copy keeps in-frame clones and lacks some. The data show about 22,000 clones, with 83% seen just once and approximately 25% held by the top ten. Sequenced material: PBMCs. All receptors come from a man aged 55 to 70 with head and neck cancer.

This chain uses TRBV4-1 with TRBJ2-3; 12 bases align to TRBD1. Per the germline V gene, CDR1 is MGHRA and CDR2 is YSYEKL. This CDR3 spans 16 amino acids. With 4 bases clipped from V and 3 bases from J, the junction kept 5 bases outside the gene matches. The DNA for the CDR3 is TGCGCCAGCAGCCTCCGGGACAGGGGGCGGACAGATACGCAGTATTTT. Translation: CASSLRDRGRTDTQYF.

The chain recombines TRBV24-1 with TRBJ2-7, with TRBD1 matching 7 bases. The CDR3 has 16 amino acids. Per germline, CDR1 KGHDR and CDR2 SFDVKD. With V trimmed by 0 bases and J by 3 bases, 7 bases remained unmatched. The CDR3 nucleotides read TGTGCCACCAGTGATTTGGAGACAGGGAAGGTCTACGAGCAGTACTTC. Protein product: CATSDLETGKVYEQYF.

Note on this clone: One end of the junction varies from germline; a read error may be responsible. The chain employs TRBV6-4 and TRBJ2-6; D is possibly TRBD2 (5 bases). The CDR3 totals 14 residues. From germline, CDR1 is MRHNA and CDR2 SNTAGT. CDR3 sequence reads: CASAEDSVANVLTF. The CDR3 DNA reads TGTGCCAGCGCGGAGGACTCTGTGGCCAACGTCCTGACTTTC.

This clone has a handful of counts. The chain is built from TRBV28 and TRBJ2-7, with a tentative D call TRBD1 (5 bases). The V and J ends lost 4 bases and 1 base respectively, with 17 bases between them. Germline V gives CDR1 MDHEN, CDR2 SYDVKM. The CDR3 totals 16 residues. The CDR3 coding sequence is TGTGCCAGCAGTTCCATACCCCAACAGGAATCCTACGAGCAGTACTTC. This encodes CASSSIPQQESYEQYF.

J is TRBJ2-1 and V is TRBV4-3; 7 bases align to TRBD1. Trimming took 2 bases from V and 4 from J; bases not matched to a gene: 8. The CDR3 extends over 16 amino acids. Germline CDR1 is LGHNA and CDR2 is YSLEER. The CDR3 bases are TGCGCCAGCAGCCAAAACGGAGGACAGGTTTACAATGAGCAGTTCTTC. It codes for CASSQNGGQVYNEQFF.

The chain links TRBV28 to TRBJ2-7; D perhaps matches TRBD1 (5 bases). Germline CDR1 MDHEN, CDR2 SYDVKM. V lost 3 bases, J lost 5 bases, and 14 bases lay in between. This CDR3 has 14 amino acids. In nucleotides, the CDR3 is TGTGCCAGCAGTTTGGCAGGGATTGGGCACGAGCAGTACTTC. This gives the protein CASSLAGIGHEQYF.

The chain couples TRBV5-8 to TRBJ2-1; D remains ambiguous. Germline CDR1 and CDR2: SGHTS and YDEGEE. Trimming took 0 bases from V and 6 from J, leaving 7 bases between them. CDR3 length equals 13 residues. CDR3 bases: TGTGCCAGCAGCTTGGGACTTCGCAATGAGCAGTTCTTC. As protein: CASSLGLRNEQFF. The entire variable domain, with the rest obtained from reference TRBV5-8 and TRBJ2-1, is as follows: EAGVTQSPTHLIKTRGQQATLRCSPISGHTSVYWYQQALGLGLQFLLWYDEGEERNRGNFPPRFSGRQFPNYSSELNVNALELEDSALYLCASSLGLRNEQFFGPGTRLTVL.

This chain connects TRBV13 to TRBJ2-5, with D maybe TRBD2 (7 bases). The CDR3 length is 16 residues. V was pared by 3 bases and J by 2 bases, with 16 bases between. The germline CDR1 and CDR2 sequences are PRHDT and FYEKMQ (reference sequence). In DNA, the CDR3 is TGTGCCAGCAGCTTGGGGGGGCAGCGCGGTCAAGAGACCCAGTACTTC. Residues: CASSLGGQRGQETQYF.

The genes are TRBV6-4 and TRBJ2-6; D is ambiguous. Trimming took off 2 bases at V and 0 bases at J, with 5 bases between the two ends. The CDR3 sequence is 15 residues long. Germline V gene data show CDR1 as MRHNA and CDR2 as SNTAGT. The CDR3 region has the DNA TGTGCCAGCAGTGACGGGCACTCTGGGGCCAACGTCCTGACTTTC. It encodes CASSDGHSGANVLTF.